The clone carrying this T cell receptor (beta chain) was observed a few times. Antigen: not known. Sampled blood was obtained at baseline, cycle 4 day 1, and cycle 7 day 1. This record belongs to a study of OX40 agonist ivuxolimab in advanced cancers. Study-level findings and limits: At 0.1-3.0 mg/kg, partial responders had clonal expansion among the lowest observed. Also showing low normalized T-cell clonal expansion were some of the nonresponders. CD4+ and CD8+ T cells in blood underwent clonal expansion by week 6 at 0.1 to 3.0 mg/kg.

V was cut by 4 bases and J by 2 bases, with 5 bases left in between. The germline V gene has CDR1 SGHTA and CDR2 FQGNSA. The CDR3 has 13 residues. Assay used: immunoSEQ multiplex PCR; TCRdb lists only in-frame clones, some missing. The data hold about 24,000 clones, with 79% observed a single time. The chain has TRBV7-2 and TRBJ2-2; D remains ambiguous. The receptor comes from an adult with an advanced solid tumor such as melanoma, head and neck, liver or kidney cancer. The sample consisted of CD4+ or CD8+ T cells sorted from blood, taken in a trial of the OX40 agonist ivuxolimab. For the CDR3, the DNA is TGTGCCAGCAGCTCAATTAACACCGGGGAGCTGTTTTTT. Translating it yields CASSSINTGELFF. Looking up the rest from reference TRBV7-2 and TRBJ2-2 gives the full variable domain: GAGVSQSPSNKVTEKGKDVELRCDPISGHTALYWYRQSLGQGLEFLIYFQGNSAPDKSGLPSDRFSAERTGGSVSTLTIQRTQQEDSAVYLCASSSINTGELFFGEGSRLTVL.